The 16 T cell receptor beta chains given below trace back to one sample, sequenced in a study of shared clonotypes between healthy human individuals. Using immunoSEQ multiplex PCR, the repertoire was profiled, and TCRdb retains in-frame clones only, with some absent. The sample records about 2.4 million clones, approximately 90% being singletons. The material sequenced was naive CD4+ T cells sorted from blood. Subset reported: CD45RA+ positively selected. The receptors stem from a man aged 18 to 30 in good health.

CDR3 in DNA: TGTGCCAGCAGCCCAGGGGTGGTAGCGGGAGGCCAAGAGACCCAGTACTTC. Translating gives CASSPGVVAGGQETQYF. This chain uses TRBV7-2 with TRBJ2-5; TRBD2 matches 10 bases. There are 17 residues in the CDR3. V shed 5 bases, J shed 1 base, and the junction held 10 bases outside the gene matches. Looked up from germline, CDR1 is SGHTA and CDR2 is FQGNSA.

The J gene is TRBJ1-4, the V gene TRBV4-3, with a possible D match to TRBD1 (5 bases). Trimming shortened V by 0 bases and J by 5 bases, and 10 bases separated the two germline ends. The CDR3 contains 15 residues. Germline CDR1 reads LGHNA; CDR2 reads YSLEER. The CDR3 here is CASSQDGTRNEKLFF. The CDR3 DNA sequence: TGCGCCAGCAGCCAAGACGGGACGAGAAATGAAAAACTGTTTTTT.

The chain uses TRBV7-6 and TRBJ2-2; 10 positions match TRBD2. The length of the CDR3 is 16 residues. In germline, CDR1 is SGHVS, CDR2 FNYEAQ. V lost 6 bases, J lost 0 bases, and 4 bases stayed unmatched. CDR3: CASSRTSGSNTGELFF. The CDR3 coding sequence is TGTGCCAGCAGTCGGACTAGCGGTTCGAACACCGGGGAGCTGTTTTTT.

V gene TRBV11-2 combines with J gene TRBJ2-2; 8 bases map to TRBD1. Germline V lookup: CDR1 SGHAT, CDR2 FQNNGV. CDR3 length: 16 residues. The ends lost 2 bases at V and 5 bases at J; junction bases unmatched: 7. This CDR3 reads CASSLNGQGRTGELFF. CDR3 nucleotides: TGTGCCAGCAGCTTAAACGGACAGGGACGAACCGGGGAGCTGTTTTTT.

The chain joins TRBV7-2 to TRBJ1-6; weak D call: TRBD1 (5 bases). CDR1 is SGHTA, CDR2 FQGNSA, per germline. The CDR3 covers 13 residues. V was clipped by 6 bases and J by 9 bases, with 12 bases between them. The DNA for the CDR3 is TGTGCCAGCAGTCGTCCGGGACTTTCACCCCTCCACTTT. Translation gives CASSRPGLSPLHF.

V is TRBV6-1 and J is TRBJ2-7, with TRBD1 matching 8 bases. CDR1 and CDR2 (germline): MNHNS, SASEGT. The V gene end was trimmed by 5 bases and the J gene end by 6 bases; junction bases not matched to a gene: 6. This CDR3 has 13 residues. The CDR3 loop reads CASSLRQGLEQYF. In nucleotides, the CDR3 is TGTGCCAGCAGTCTTCGACAGGGGCTCGAGCAGTACTTC.

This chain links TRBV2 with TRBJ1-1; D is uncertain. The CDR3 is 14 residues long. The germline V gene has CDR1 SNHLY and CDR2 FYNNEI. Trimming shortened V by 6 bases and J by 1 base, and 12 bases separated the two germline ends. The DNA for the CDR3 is TGTGCCAGCAGGGTCGACCTGAGGAACACTGAAGCTTTCTTT. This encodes CASRVDLRNTEAFF.

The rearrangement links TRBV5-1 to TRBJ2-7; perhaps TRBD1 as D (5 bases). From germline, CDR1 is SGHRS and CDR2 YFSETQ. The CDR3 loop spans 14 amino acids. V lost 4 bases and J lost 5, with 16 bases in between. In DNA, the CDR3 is TGCGCCAGCAGCCTGGGGCCCCAGTCGGACGAGCAGTACTTC. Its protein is CASSLGPQSDEQYF.

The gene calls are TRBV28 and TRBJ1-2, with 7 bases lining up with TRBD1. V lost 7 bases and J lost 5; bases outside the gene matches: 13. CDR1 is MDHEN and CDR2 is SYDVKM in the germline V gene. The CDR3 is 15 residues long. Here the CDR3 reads CASNPLKGAGYGYTF. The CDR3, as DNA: TGTGCCAGCAATCCCCTGAAGGGGGCGGGATATGGCTACACCTTC.

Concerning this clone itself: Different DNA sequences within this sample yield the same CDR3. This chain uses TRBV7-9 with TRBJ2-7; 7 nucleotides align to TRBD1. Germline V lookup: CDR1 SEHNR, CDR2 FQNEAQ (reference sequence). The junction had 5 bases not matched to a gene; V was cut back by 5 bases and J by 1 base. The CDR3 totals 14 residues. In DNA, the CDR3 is TGTGCCAGCAGCCCTCGACAGGGATCCTACGAGCAGTACTTC. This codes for CASSPRQGSYEQYF.

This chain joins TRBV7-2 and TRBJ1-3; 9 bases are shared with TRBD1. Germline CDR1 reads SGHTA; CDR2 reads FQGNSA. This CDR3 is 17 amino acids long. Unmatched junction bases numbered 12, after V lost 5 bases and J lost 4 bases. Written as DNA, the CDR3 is TGTGCCAGCAGCATATTTTACAGGGGGCGTACCGGAAACACCATATATTTT. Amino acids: CASSIFYRGRTGNTIYF. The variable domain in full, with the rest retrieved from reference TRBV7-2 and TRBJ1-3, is GAGVSQSPSNKVTEKGKDVELRCDPISGHTALYWYRQSLGQGLEFLIYFQGNSAPDKSGLPSDRFSAERTGGSVSTLTIQRTQQEDSAVYLCASSIFYRGRTGNTIYFGEGSWLTVV.

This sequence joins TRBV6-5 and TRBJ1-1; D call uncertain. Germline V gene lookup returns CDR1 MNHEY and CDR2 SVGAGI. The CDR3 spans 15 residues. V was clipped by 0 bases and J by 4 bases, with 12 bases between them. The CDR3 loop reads CASSYSQVVVTEAFF. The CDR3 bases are TGTGCCAGCAGTTACTCGCAGGTTGTGGTCACTGAAGCTTTCTTT.

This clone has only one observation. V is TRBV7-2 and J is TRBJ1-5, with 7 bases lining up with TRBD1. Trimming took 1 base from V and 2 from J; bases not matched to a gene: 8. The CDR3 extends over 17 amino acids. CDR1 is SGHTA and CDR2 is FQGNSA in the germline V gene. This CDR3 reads CASSLGVGQAGNQPQHF. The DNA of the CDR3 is TGTGCCAGCAGCTTAGGCGTTGGACAGGCGGGCAATCAGCCCCAGCATTTT.

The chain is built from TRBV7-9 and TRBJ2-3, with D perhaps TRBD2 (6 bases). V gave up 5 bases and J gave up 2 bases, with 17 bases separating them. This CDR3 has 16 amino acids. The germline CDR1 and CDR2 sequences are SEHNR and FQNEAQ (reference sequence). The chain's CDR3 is CASSPGTLRDTDTQYF. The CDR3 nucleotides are TGTGCCAGCAGCCCAGGGACTTTGCGGGACACAGATACGCAGTATTTT. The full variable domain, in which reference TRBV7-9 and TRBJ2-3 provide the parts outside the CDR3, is DTGVSQNPRHKITKRGQNVTFRCDPISEHNRLYWYRQTLGQGPEFLTYFQNEAQLEKSRLLSDRFSAERPKGSFSTLEIQRTEQGDSAMYLCASSPGTLRDTDTQYFGPGTRLTVL.

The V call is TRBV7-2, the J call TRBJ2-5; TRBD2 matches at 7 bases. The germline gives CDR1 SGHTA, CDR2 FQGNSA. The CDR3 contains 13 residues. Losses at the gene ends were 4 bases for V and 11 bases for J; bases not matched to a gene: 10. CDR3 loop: CASSSWQAGEQYF. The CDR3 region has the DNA TGTGCCAGCAGCTCATGGCAGGCGGGGGAGCAGTACTTC.

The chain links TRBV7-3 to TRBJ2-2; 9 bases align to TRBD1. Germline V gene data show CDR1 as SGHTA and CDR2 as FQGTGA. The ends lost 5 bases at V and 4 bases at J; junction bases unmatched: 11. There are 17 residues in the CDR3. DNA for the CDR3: TGTGCCAGCAGCCCATCCCGGGACAGGGCGGCCACCGGGGAGCTGTTTTTT. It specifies CASSPSRDRAATGELFF.